This T cell receptor beta chain came from a study of cytomegalovirus exposure and HLA in healthy donors. Study outcomes and limitations: Some TCR beta chains (164 of them) were listed as cytomegalovirus-associated.

The CDR3 consists of 15 residues. Deletions cut 3 bases from V and 5 bases from J, with 15 bases between. Germline values: CDR1 MNHEY, CDR2 SMNVEV (reference sequence). It was with 60 Vbeta and 13 Jbeta primers that the PCR ran. Clones were read by immunoSEQ multiplex PCR, and TCRdb kept only the in-frame ones, dropping some. Its clone listing holds roughly 120,000 clones. A word on this clone: The target antigen is unknown.

This sequence originates from a man aged 18 to 29 in good health and CMV-seronegative. Sequences were obtained from PBMCs. The chain links TRBV27 to TRBJ2-3, with D uncertain. The CDR3 loop reads CASSLWRRSGDTQYF. The CDR3 DNA is TGTGCCAGCAGTTTGTGGCGGCGATCGGGAGATACGCAGTATTTT.